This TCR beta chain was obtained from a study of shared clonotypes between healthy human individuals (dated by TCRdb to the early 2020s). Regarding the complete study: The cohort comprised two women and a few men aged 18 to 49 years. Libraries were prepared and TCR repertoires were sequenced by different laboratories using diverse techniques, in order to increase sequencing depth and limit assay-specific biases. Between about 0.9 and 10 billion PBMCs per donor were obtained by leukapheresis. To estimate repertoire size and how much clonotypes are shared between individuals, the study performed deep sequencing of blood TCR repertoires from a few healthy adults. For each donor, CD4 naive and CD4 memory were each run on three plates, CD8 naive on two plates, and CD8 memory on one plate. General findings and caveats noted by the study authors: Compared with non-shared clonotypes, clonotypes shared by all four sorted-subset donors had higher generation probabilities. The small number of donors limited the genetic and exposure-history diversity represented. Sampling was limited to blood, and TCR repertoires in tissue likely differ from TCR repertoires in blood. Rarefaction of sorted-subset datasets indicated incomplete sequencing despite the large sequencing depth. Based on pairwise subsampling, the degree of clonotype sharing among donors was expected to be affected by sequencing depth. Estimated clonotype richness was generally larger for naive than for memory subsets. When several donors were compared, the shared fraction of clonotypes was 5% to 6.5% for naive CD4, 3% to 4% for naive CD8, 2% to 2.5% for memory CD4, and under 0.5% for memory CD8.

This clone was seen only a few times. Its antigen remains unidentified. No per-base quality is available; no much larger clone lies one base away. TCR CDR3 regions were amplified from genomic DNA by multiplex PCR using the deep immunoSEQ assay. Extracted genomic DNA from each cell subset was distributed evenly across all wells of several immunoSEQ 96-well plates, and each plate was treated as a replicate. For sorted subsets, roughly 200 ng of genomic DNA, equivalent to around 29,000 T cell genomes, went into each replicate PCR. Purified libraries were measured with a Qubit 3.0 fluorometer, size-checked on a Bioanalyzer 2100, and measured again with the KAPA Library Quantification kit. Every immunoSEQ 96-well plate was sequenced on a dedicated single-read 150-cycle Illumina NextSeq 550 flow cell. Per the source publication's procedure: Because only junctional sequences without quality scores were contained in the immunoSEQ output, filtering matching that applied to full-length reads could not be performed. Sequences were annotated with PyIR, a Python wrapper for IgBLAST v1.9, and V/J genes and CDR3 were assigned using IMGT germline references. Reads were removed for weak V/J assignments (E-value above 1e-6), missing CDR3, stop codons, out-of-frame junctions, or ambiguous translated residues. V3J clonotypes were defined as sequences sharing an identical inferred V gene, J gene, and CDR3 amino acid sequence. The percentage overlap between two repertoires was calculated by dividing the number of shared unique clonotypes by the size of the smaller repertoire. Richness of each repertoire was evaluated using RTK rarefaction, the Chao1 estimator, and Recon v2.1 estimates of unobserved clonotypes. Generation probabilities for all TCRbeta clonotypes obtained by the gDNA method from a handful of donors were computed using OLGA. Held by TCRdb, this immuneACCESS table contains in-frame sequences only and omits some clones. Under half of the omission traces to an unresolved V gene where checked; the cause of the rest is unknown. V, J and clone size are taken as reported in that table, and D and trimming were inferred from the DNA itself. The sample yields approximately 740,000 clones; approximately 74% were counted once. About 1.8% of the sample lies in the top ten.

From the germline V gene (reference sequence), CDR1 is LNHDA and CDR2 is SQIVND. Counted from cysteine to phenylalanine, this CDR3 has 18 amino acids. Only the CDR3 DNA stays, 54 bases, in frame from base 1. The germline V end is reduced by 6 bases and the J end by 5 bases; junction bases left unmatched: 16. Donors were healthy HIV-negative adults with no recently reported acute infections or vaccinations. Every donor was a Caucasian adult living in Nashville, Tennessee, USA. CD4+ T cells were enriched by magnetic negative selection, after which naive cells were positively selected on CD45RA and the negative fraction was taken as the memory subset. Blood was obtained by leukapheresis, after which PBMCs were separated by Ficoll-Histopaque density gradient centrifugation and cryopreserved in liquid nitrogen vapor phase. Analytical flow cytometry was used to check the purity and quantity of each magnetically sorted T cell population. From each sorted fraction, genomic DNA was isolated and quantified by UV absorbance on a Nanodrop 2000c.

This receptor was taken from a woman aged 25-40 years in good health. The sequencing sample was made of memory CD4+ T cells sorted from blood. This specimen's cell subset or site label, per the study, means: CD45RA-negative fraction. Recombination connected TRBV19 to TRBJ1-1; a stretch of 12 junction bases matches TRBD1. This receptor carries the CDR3 CASRLFPGTGGGGTEAFF. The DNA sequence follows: TGTGCCAGTAGGTTGTTCCCCGGGACAGGGGGCGGAGGGACTGAAGCTTTCTTT. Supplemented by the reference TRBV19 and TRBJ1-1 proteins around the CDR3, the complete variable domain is DGGITQSPKYLFRKEGQNVTLSCEQNLNHDAMYWYRQDPGQGLRLIYYSQIVNDFQKGDIAEGYSVSREKKESFPLTVTSAQKNPTAFYLCASRLFPGTGGGGTEAFFGQGTRLTVV.